This T cell receptor (beta chain) appears in the sequencing data of a study of blood T cells in healthy people across ages. Study-wide results and limits: What prevented conclusive comparison of naive and antigen-experienced cells was that PBMCs were unsorted. CMV infection status of these donors was not known.

Germline assignment: CDR1 SGHTA and CDR2 FQGTGA. CDR3 size: 14 residues. All donors came from Russia, were Caucasian and healthy, and spanned ages about 6 to 90. Together with a sample-barcoded 5' primer, a J-beta primer mix was included in a second PCR lasting about 7 to 12 cycles. Each cDNA was tagged by a template-switch adaptor containing 12 random nucleotides. TCRdb passed the 5' RACE reads through MiXCR, listing each CDR3 protein once. The sample lists around 1,700,000 distinct CDR3 sequences, about 28% occurring once. This clonotype was seen more than once but under ten times. Its matching antigen is unknown.

The sequenced sample consisted of blood. This clonotype was obtained from a woman in her 30s in good health. The V gene is TRBV7-3, the J gene TRBJ2-5, with TRBD2 identical over 7 bases. The J call could be wrong; TRBJ2-7 is a better fit for the DNA end. DNA for the CDR3: TGTGCCAGCAGCCGTCAGGGAGGGGACGCCGAGCAGTACTTC. Residues: CASSRQGGDAEQYF.